This TCR beta chain was sequenced in a study of T cell responses to AZD1222 COVID-19 vaccine. Study conclusions and caveats: Researchers took repertoire samples only after the peak T cell response had come.

Worth noting for this clone: Its antigen is still unknown.

This CDR3 region has 15 residues. The V gene lost 1 base and the J gene lost 10 bases, with 14 bases spanning the gap. The germline CDR1 and CDR2 sequences are LNHNV and YYDKDF (reference sequence). TCRdb's copy holds only in-frame clones and misses some; the assay was immunoSEQ multiplex PCR. The table includes 110,000 to 150,000 clones, about 91% detected once. This receptor was identified in an adult in good health. This chain uses TRBV15 with TRBJ1-6; D gene unclear. Source: peripheral blood, taken on day 0 of AZD1222 vaccination. The CDR3 DNA is TGTGCCACCAGCAGAGGGGAAAGGCAGCTCTCACCCCTCCACTTT. Translating it yields CATSRGERQLSPLHF.